Described below is a single T cell receptor beta chain sequence and its context. This specimen belongs to a study of blood T cell repertoires in COVID-19. Overall study context: Samples representing acute and convalescent COVID-19 were sourced from the United States, Italy and Spain.

Measured with immunoSEQ multiplex PCR; TCRdb has only the in-frame clones, and not every one. Of more than 95,000 clones in the sample, about 90% were seen once. The sequenced sample consisted of peripheral blood. The sequence derives from a man in his fifties with acute or convalescent COVID-19.

The CDR3 nucleotides read TGTGCCAGCAGCGCGAGCGGGAGCGACTCCTACGAGCAGTACTTC. The encoded protein is CASSASGSDSYEQYF. V and J are TRBV9 and TRBJ2-7, with 8 bases fitting TRBD2. V lost 3 bases and J lost 0; bases outside the gene matches: 5. CDR1 and CDR2 from the germline V gene are SGDLS and YYNGEE. This CDR3 has 15 amino acids.